This entry lists 20 T cell receptor beta chains sequenced from one sample in a study of radiotherapy plus CTLA-4 blockade in lung cancer. Some clones are missing from TCRdb's copy, which holds only in-frame ones; the method was immunoSEQ multiplex PCR. The sample includes around 20,000 clones, more than 70% of them seen just once. The specimen comprised peripheral blood, sampled from a patient treated with radiotherapy plus ipilimumab. Source of these receptors: a human donor with non-small cell lung cancer whose response to radiotherapy plus ipilimumab could not be evaluated.

The chain is built from TRBV7-2 and TRBJ2-7, with 7 bases aligning to TRBD2. The CDR3 totals 16 residues. Germline CDR1 SGHTA, CDR2 FQGNSA. V trimming: 3 bases; J trimming: 1 base; junction bases outside the gene matches: 9. In DNA, the CDR3 is TGTGCCAGCAGCTTTTTTGGCGGGGGACCATCCTACGAGCAGTACTTC. Translation gives CASSFFGGGPSYEQYF. Combining the CDR3 with reference TRBV7-2 and TRBJ2-7 gives the whole variable domain GAGVSQSPSNKVTEKGKDVELRCDPISGHTALYWYRQSLGQGLEFLIYFQGNSAPDKSGLPSDRFSAERTGGSVSTLTIQRTQQEDSAVYLCASSFFGGGPSYEQYFGPGTRLTVT.

V usage is TRBV2 and J usage is TRBJ2-7; TRBD1 agrees at 7 bases. Germline V gene sequence: CDR1 SNHLY, CDR2 FYNNEI. The V gene end was trimmed by 7 bases and the J gene end by 3 bases; junction bases not matched to a gene: 12. The CDR3 has 15 residues. The CDR3 is CASTGQVSIRYEQYF. In nucleotides, the CDR3 is TGTGCCAGCACCGGACAGGTATCGATTCGCTACGAGCAGTACTTC.

J is TRBJ1-4 and V is TRBV28, with 9 bases fitting TRBD1. Losses at the gene ends were 4 bases for V and 6 bases for J; bases not matched to a gene: 6. CDR1 MDHEN and CDR2 SYDVKM come from the germline V gene. This CDR3 has 15 residues. For the CDR3, the DNA is TGTGCCAGCAGTTCACAGGGGGCGACTCATGAAAAACTGTTTTTT. Protein: CASSSQGATHEKLFF.

The chain employs TRBV28 and TRBJ2-2; 11 nucleotides line up with TRBD1. The CDR3 runs to 16 residues. Germline-derived CDR1 and CDR2 are MDHEN and SYDVKM. Losses at the gene ends were 5 bases for V and 4 bases for J; bases not matched to a gene: 6. The DNA of the CDR3 is TGTGCCAGCAGTAGATCAGGGACAGGGGGCACCGGGGAGCTGTTTTTT. Its protein is CASSRSGTGGTGELFF.

The chain is built from TRBV6-5 and TRBJ2-3; D is undetermined. The germline gives CDR1 MNHEY, CDR2 SVGAGI. The length of the CDR3 is 13 residues. The V end lost 2 bases, the J end lost 2 bases, and 5 bases lay between the germline ends. In DNA form, the CDR3 reads TGTGCCAGCAGTTACAGCCACACAGATACGCAGTATTTT. Its translation: CASSYSHTDTQYF.

CDR3 DNA: TGTGCCAGCAGTAGCGGGAGTGCCCAGTACTTC. Protein product: CASSSGSAQYF. V usage is TRBV28 and J usage is TRBJ2-5, with TRBD2 identical over 8 bases. V trimming: 5 bases; J trimming: 9 bases; junction bases outside the gene matches: 2. Germline V CDR1 and CDR2: MDHEN, SYDVKM. This CDR3 has 11 amino acids.

This clone was found a few times. This chain links TRBV9 with TRBJ2-1; 8 nucleotides align to TRBD1. The CDR3 consists of 16 residues. Unmatched junction bases numbered 12, after V lost 3 bases and J lost 7 bases. Per the germline V gene, CDR1 is SGDLS and CDR2 is YYNGEE. The DNA for the CDR3 is TGTGCCAGCAGCGCCGGACAGGGTTTAGTTAGGAATGAGCAGTTCTTC. It yields the protein CASSAGQGLVRNEQFF.

This clone was seen a single time. The V call is TRBV10-3, the J call TRBJ2-1; D unclear. There are 17 residues in the CDR3. Trimming removed 3 bases at V and 1 base at J, with 16 bases between. Germline V lookup: CDR1 ENHRY, CDR2 SYGVKD. CDR3 in amino acids: CAISENSLAGSYNEQFF. CDR3 coding DNA: TGTGCCATCAGTGAAAACTCCTTGGCCGGGTCCTACAATGAGCAGTTCTTC.

The chain employs TRBV5-1 and TRBJ2-1; TRBD2 might be the D (6 bases). Trimming removed 4 bases from V and 5 bases from J, with 10 bases in between. The CDR3 consists of 13 residues. The V gene's germline CDR1 is SGHRS and CDR2 YFSETQ. The chain's CDR3 is CASSQGLDNEQFF. The CDR3 DNA sequence: TGCGCCAGCAGCCAGGGACTTGACAATGAGCAGTTCTTC.

The V call is TRBV9, the J call TRBJ2-7; 10 bases map to TRBD1. Looked up from germline, CDR1 is SGDLS and CDR2 is YYNGEE. The CDR3 has 15 amino acids. V was pared by 1 base and J by 3 bases, with 4 bases of the junction left unmatched. CDR3 sequence reads: CASSVRDRGYYEQYF. CDR3 bases: TGTGCCAGCAGCGTAAGGGACAGGGGCTACTACGAGCAGTACTTC.

This clone came up a few times. V gene TRBV19 combines with J gene TRBJ2-7, with TRBD1 matching 11 bases. This CDR3 contains 15 residues. Trimming took 6 bases from V and 1 from J; bases not matched to a gene: 5. Germline V gives CDR1 LNHDA, CDR2 SQIVND (reference sequence). CDR3 in amino acids: CASSSGTGGSYEQYF. DNA for the CDR3: TGTGCCAGTAGCTCCGGGACAGGGGGTTCCTACGAGCAGTACTTC.

This clone was observed a few times. The chain joins TRBV6-6 to TRBJ1-4; 8 bases fit TRBD1. Losses at the gene ends were 2 bases for V and 8 bases for J; bases not matched to a gene: 7. The CDR3 loop spans 15 amino acids. CDR1 is MNHNY, CDR2 SVGAGI, per germline (reference sequence). The CDR3 here is CASSYTGQGYEKLFF. The CDR3 DNA reads TGTGCCAGCAGTTACACTGGACAGGGTTACGAAAAACTGTTTTTT.

The J gene is TRBJ2-7, the V gene TRBV4-3; D not resolved. The ends were cut back, 1 base at V and 0 bases at J, with 10 bases in the middle. This CDR3 is built from 15 residues. Germline CDR1 reads LGHNA; CDR2 reads YSLEER. CDR3 sequence (DNA): TGCGCCAGCAGCCAAGCCACAGAAAGCTCCTACGAGCAGTACTTC. Translation gives CASSQATESSYEQYF.

The rearrangement joins TRBV10-3 to TRBJ2-1, with TRBD1 identical over 7 bases. CDR1 is ENHRY, CDR2 SYGVKD, per germline. J gave up 6 bases and V 10 bases, and 12 bases lay outside the gene matches. This CDR3 spans 14 amino acids. CDR3 bases: TGTGCCACCCTCCGGGGAGACAGGGCCAATGAGCAGTTCTTC. This sequence encodes CATLRGDRANEQFF.

V and J are TRBV5-5 and TRBJ1-2; 11 nucleotides agree with TRBD1. In germline, CDR1 is SGHKS, CDR2 YYEKEE (reference sequence). The V and J ends lost 4 bases and 7 bases, in that order; junction bases with no gene match: 12. The CDR3 is 16 amino acids. In DNA form, the CDR3 reads TGTGCCAGCAGCCCCGGGGGCGGACAGGGGGCGGGTGGCTACACCTTC. Protein: CASSPGGGQGAGGYTF. Combining the CDR3 with reference TRBV5-5 and TRBJ1-2 gives the whole variable domain DAGVTQSPTHLIKTRGQQVTLRCSPISGHKSVSWYQQVLGQGPQFIFQYYEKEERGRGNFPDRFSARQFPNYSSELNVNALLLGDSALYLCASSPGGGQGAGGYTFGSGTRLTVV.

V gene TRBV6-1 combines with J gene TRBJ2-3, with 10 nucleotides matching TRBD1. The CDR3 runs to 17 residues. V shed 2 bases, J shed 5 bases, and the junction held 10 bases outside the gene matches. Germline assignment: CDR1 MNHNS and CDR2 SASEGT. CDR3 sequence: CASSERLTGGARDTQYF. CDR3 nucleotides: TGTGCCAGCAGTGAAAGACTGACAGGGGGCGCGAGAGATACGCAGTATTTT.

This chain uses TRBV12-5 with TRBJ2-1; D gene ambiguous. Germline CDR1 reads LGHNT; CDR2 reads FRNRAP. V was cut by 2 bases and J by 7 bases, with 3 bases left in between. The CDR3 has 11 residues. CDR3 protein: CASGLLNEQFF. In DNA, the CDR3 is TGTGCTAGTGGTTTGTTAAATGAGCAGTTCTTC.

This chain joins TRBV27 and TRBJ2-3; 14 nucleotides line up with TRBD2. CDR1 and CDR2 (germline): MNHEY, SMNVEV (reference sequence). The CDR3 has 15 amino acids. The V and J ends lost 6 bases and 4 bases, in that order; junction bases with no gene match: 3. CDR3 amino acids: CASRPTSGGADTQYF. DNA of the CDR3: TGTGCCAGCAGACCGACTAGCGGGGGGGCAGATACGCAGTATTTT.

This clone was observed once. J is TRBJ2-3 and V is TRBV11-1; 7 nucleotides line up with TRBD1. The junction had 1 base not matched to a gene; V was cut back by 1 base and J by 3 bases. In germline, CDR1 is SGHAT, CDR2 FQDESV (reference sequence). The CDR3 spans 14 residues. The CDR3 region is CASSLGTGTDTQYF. The CDR3 coding sequence is TGTGCCAGCAGCTTAGGGACAGGAACAGATACGCAGTATTTT.

This rearrangement joins TRBV11-2 to TRBJ2-5; 9 bases line up with TRBD2. Germline V gene sequence: CDR1 SGHAT, CDR2 FQNNGV. The CDR3 runs 17 residues. The V segment lost 2 bases and the J segment 2 bases; nucleotides outside the gene matches: 9. CDR3 DNA: TGTGCCAGCAGCTTAACCCTCGCGGGGGGGCGACAAGAGACCCAGTACTTC. This sequence encodes CASSLTLAGGRQETQYF.